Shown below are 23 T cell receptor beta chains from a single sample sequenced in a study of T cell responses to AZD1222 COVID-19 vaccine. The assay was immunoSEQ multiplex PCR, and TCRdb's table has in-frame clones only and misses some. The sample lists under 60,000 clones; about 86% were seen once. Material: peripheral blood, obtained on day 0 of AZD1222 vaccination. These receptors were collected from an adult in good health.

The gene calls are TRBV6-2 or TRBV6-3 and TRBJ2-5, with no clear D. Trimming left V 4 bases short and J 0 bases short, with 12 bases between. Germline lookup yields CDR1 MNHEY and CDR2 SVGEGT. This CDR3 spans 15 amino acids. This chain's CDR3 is CASSSSDGYQETQYF. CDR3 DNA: TGTGCCAGCAGTTCCTCGGACGGTTACCAAGAGACCCAGTACTTC.

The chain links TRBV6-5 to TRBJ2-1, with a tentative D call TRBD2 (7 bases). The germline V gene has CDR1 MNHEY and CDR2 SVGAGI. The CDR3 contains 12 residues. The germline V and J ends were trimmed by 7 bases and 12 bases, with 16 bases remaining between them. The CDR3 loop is CASTPRGGGQFF. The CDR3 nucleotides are TGTGCCAGCACCCCAAGGGGGGGCGGGCAGTTCTTC.

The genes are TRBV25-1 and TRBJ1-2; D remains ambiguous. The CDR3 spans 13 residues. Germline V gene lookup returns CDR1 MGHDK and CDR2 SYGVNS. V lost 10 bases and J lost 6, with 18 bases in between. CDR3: CATSRLGRDGYTF. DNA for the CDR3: TGTGCCACTTCCAGATTGGGTCGGGATGGCTACACCTTC.

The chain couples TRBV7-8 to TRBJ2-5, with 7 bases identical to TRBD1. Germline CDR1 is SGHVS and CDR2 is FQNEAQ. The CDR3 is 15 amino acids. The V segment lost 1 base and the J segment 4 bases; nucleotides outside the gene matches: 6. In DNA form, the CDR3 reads TGTGCCAGCAGCTTAGTGGGACAGAAGCCAGAGACCCAGTACTTC. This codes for CASSLVGQKPETQYF.

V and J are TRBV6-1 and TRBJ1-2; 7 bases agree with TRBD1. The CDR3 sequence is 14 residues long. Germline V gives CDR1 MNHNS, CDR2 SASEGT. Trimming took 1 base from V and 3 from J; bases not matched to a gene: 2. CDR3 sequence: CASSEGTGHYGYTF. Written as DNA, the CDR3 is TGTGCCAGCAGTGAAGGGACAGGCCACTATGGCTACACCTTC.

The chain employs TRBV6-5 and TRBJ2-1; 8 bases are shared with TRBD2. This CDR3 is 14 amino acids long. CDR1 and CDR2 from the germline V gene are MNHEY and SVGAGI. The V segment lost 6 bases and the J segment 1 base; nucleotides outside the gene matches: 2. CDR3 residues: CASSPGGSYNEQFF. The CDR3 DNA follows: TGTGCCAGCAGCCCGGGGGGGTCCTACAATGAGCAGTTCTTC.

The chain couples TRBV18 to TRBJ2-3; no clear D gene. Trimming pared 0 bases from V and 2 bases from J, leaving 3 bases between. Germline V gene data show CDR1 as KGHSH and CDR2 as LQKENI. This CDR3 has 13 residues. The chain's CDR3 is CASSPPITDTQYF. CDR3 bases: TGTGCCAGCTCACCACCTATCACAGATACGCAGTATTTT.

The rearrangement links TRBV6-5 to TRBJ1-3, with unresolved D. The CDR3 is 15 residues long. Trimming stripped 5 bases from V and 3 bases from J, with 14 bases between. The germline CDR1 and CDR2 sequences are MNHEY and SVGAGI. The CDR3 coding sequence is TGTGCCAGCAGTCCCGAAGGGAACTATGGAAACACCATATATTTT. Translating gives CASSPEGNYGNTIYF.

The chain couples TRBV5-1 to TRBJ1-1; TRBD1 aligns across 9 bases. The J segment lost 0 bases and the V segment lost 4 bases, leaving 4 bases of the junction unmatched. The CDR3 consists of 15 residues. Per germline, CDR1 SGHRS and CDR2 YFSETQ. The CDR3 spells CASSPRTGVNTEAFF. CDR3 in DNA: TGCGCCAGCAGCCCACGGACAGGGGTGAACACTGAAGCTTTCTTT.

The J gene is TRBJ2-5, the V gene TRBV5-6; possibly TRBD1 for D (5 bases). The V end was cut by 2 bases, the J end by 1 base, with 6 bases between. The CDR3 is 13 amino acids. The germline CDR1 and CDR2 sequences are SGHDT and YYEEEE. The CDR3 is CASSLGVQETQYF. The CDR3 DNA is TGTGCCAGCAGCTTAGGGGTCCAAGAGACCCAGTACTTC.

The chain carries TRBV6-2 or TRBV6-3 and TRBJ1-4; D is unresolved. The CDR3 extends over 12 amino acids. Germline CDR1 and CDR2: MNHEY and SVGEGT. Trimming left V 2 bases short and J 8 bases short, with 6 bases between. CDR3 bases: TGTGCCAGCAGTTACGGTGGGGAAAAACTGTTTTTT. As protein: CASSYGGEKLFF.

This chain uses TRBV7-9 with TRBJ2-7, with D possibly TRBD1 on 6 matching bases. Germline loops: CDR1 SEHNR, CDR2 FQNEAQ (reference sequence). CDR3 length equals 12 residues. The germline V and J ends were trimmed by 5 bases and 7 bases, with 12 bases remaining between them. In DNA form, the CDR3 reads TGTGCCAGCAGCCACAGGGACGAAGAGCAGTACTTC. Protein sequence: CASSHRDEEQYF.

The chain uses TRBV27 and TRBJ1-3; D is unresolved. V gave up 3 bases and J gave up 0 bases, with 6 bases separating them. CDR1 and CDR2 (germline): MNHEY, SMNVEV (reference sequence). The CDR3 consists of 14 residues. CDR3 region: CASSFGSSGNTIYF. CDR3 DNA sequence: TGTGCCAGCAGTTTTGGGAGCTCTGGAAACACCATATATTTT.

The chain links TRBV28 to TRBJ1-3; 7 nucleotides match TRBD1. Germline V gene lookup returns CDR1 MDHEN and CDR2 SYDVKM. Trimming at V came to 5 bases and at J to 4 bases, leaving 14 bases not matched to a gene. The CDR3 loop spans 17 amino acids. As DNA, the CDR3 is TGTGCCAGCAGTCTTCTACCCGGGACAGCGGAAGGAAACACCATATATTTT. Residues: CASSLLPGTAEGNTIYF. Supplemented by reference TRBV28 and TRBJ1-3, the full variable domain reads DVKVTQSSRYLVKRTGEKVFLECVQDMDHENMFWYRQDPGLGLRLIYFSYDVKMKEKGDIPEGYSVSREKKERFSLILESASTNQTSMYLCASSLLPGTAEGNTIYFGEGSWLTVV.

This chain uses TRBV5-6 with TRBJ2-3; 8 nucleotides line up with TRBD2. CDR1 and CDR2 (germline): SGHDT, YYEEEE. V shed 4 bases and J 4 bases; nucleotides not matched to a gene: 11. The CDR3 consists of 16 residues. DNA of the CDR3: TGTGCCAGCAGCCTGGGAAAAAGCGGGAGACCAGATACGCAGTATTTT. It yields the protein CASSLGKSGRPDTQYF. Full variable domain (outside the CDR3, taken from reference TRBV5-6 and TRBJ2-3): DAGVTQSPTHLIKTRGQQVTLRCSPKSGHDTVSWYQQALGQGPQFIFQYYEEEERQRGNFPDRFSGHQFPNYSSELNVNALLLGDSALYLCASSLGKSGRPDTQYFGPGTRLTVL.

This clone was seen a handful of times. This CDR3 reads CASSLPSQGEAFF. The CDR3 nucleotides read TGCGCCAGCAGCTTGCCTTCACAGGGTGAAGCTTTCTTT. This chain links TRBV5-1 with TRBJ1-1; perhaps TRBD1 as D (6 bases). V lost 1 base and J 7 bases, leaving 11 bases between the germline ends. The germline V gene has CDR1 SGHRS and CDR2 YFSETQ. The CDR3 contains 13 residues.

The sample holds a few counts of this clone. The CDR3 region is CASRKTDTQYF. The CDR3, as DNA: TGTGCCAGCAGGAAGACAGATACGCAGTATTTT. This rearrangement joins TRBV3-1 (or the pseudogene TRBV3-2) to TRBJ2-3; unclear D gene. This CDR3 is 11 amino acids long. Trimming removed 6 bases from V and 3 bases from J, with 4 bases in between. The germline V gene encodes CDR1 LGHDT and CDR2 YNNKEL (reference sequence).

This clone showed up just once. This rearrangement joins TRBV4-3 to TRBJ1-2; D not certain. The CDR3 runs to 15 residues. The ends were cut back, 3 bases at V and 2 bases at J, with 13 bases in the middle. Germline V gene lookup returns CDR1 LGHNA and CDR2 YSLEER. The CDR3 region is CASSHYKDPNYGYTF. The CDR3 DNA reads TGCGCCAGCAGCCATTACAAAGACCCAAACTATGGCTACACCTTC.

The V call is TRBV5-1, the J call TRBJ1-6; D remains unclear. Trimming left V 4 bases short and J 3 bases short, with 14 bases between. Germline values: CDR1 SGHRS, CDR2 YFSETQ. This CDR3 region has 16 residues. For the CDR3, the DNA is TGCGCCAGCAGCACGAATAGACTGAGCTATAATTCACCCCTCCACTTT. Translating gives CASSTNRLSYNSPLHF.

The CDR3 DNA is TGTGCCAGCAGTTACTCTGAAGCCTCCACGAAAGGCTACACCTTC. Its translation is CASSYSEASTKGYTF. The chain links TRBV6-5 to TRBJ1-2; D uncertain. Germline V gene lookup returns CDR1 MNHEY and CDR2 SVGAGI. There are 15 residues in the CDR3. Trimming pared 0 bases from V and 8 bases from J, leaving 16 bases between.

The CDR3 sequence is CASSPDVYEKLFF. The CDR3 DNA follows: TGTGCCAGCTCACCAGATGTGTATGAAAAACTGTTTTTT. The rearrangement joins TRBV18 to TRBJ1-4; no firm D call. The CDR3 spans 13 residues. Trimming stripped 2 bases from V and 6 bases from J, with 7 bases between. Germline V gene sequence: CDR1 KGHSH, CDR2 LQKENI.

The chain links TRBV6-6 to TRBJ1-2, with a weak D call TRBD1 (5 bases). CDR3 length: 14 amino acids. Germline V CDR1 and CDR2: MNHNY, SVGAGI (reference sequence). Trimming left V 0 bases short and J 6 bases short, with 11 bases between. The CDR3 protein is CASSYSGAGNGYTF. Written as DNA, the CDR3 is TGTGCCAGCAGTTACTCAGGGGCGGGGAATGGCTACACCTTC.

CDR3 amino acids: CASSGPVGEKLFF. CDR3 nucleotides: TGTGCCAGCAGTGGGCCCGTTGGGGAAAAACTGTTTTTT. J is TRBJ1-4 and V is TRBV28; D uncertain. The CDR3 totals 13 residues. Looked up from germline, CDR1 is MDHEN and CDR2 is SYDVKM. Trimming cost V 5 bases and J 8 bases, with 12 bases left between them.